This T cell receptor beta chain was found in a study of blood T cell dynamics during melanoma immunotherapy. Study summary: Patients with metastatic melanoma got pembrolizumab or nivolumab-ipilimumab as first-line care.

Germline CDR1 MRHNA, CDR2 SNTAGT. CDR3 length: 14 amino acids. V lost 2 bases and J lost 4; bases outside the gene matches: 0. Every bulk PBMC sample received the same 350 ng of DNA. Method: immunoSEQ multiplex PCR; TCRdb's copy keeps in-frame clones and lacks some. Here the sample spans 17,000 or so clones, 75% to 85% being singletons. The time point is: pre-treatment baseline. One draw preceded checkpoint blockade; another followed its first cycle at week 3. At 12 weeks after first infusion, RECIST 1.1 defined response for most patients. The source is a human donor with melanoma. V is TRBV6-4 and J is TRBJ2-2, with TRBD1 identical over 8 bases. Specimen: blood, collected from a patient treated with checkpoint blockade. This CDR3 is CASSDGQGTGELFF. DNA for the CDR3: TGTGCCAGCAGTGACGGACAGGGCACCGGGGAGCTGTTTTTT.